A single sample gave rise to the 32 T cell receptor beta chains below, sequenced in a study of blood T cells in healthy people across ages. With a J-beta primer mix and a sample-barcoded 5' primer, a second PCR ran about 7 to 12 cycles. MiXCR, applied by TCRdb to the 5' RACE reads, yields one record per CDR3 protein. Of 850,000 to 1,300,000 distinct CDR3 sequences in the sample, 45% were seen once. The specimen sequenced was blood. The receptors stem from a woman aged 60-75 years in good health.

This clonotype was counted only a few times. This chain uses TRBV6-5 with TRBJ2-7; 10 bases fit TRBD1. V dropped 6 bases and J dropped 2; count of bases not matched to a gene: 7. The germline V gene encodes CDR1 MNHEY and CDR2 SVGAGI. The CDR3 is made up of 15 amino acids. The CDR3 region has the DNA TGTGCCAGCAGCTTCGAGGGACAGGGGCCCTACGAGCAGTACTTC. Translating it yields CASSFEGQGPYEQYF.

A few counts support this clonotype. The CDR3 bases are TGTGCCAGCAGTGTACTCGACGAAAACATTCAGTACTTC. Amino acids: CASSVLDENIQYF. The chain carries TRBV28 and TRBJ2-4; no clear D gene. V lost 5 bases, J lost 5 bases, and 10 bases lay in between. CDR3 length: 13 amino acids. Germline lookup yields CDR1 MDHEN and CDR2 SYDVKM.

V gene TRBV7-6 combines with J gene TRBJ2-1; 7 bases match TRBD1. The CDR3 has 13 residues. Germline CDR1 reads SGHVS; CDR2 reads FNYEAQ. Trimming took 5 bases from V and 13 from J; bases not matched to a gene: 11. This CDR3 is CASSPRQGMTQFF. The CDR3 DNA reads TGTGCCAGCAGCCCTCGACAGGGTATGACCCAGTTCTTC.

The V gene is TRBV4-1, the J gene TRBJ1-5; D may be TRBD1 (5 bases). This CDR3 region has 15 residues. In germline, CDR1 is MGHRA, CDR2 YSYEKL. Trimming took off 1 base at V and 4 bases at J, with 11 bases between the two ends. CDR3 region: CASSQGDLPNQPQHF. CDR3 coding DNA: TGCGCCAGCAGCCAAGGGGACCTGCCTAATCAGCCCCAGCATTTT.

CDR3 protein: CSVANSNNEQFF. CDR3 nucleotide sequence: TGCAGCGTTGCAAACTCGAACAATGAGCAGTTCTTC. The chain joins TRBV29-1 to TRBJ2-1; D is uncertain. From germline, CDR1 is SQVTM and CDR2 ANQGSEA. This CDR3 region has 12 residues. The ends were cut back, 4 bases at V and 5 bases at J, with 9 bases in the middle.

This chain uses TRBV15 with TRBJ2-4; TRBD2 might be the D (5 bases). Germline CDR1 LNHNV, CDR2 YYDKDF (reference sequence). The V gene lost 2 bases and the J gene lost 5 bases, with 10 bases spanning the gap. The CDR3 is made up of 14 amino acids. The CDR3 reads CATSRRGVQNIQYF. CDR3 sequence (DNA): TGTGCCACCAGCAGACGGGGAGTGCAAAACATTCAGTACTTC.

The sample holds a few counts of this clonotype. The chain employs TRBV6-2 or TRBV6-3 and TRBJ2-7; D uncertain. The CDR3 runs 13 residues. Trimming cost V 7 bases and J 1 base, with 11 bases left between them. Germline V gene data show CDR1 as MNHEY and CDR2 as SVGEGT. The CDR3 is CASTPTPSYEQYF. The CDR3 region has the DNA TGTGCCAGCACCCCAACCCCGTCCTACGAGCAGTACTTC.

V usage is TRBV6-1 and J usage is TRBJ2-7; a possible D gene is TRBD1 (6 bases). The CDR3 spans 22 residues. Germline V gives CDR1 MNHNS, CDR2 SASEGT. The V gene lost 5 bases and the J gene lost 0 bases, with 35 bases spanning the gap. The CDR3 protein is CASSRVFLYQIPFRDNSYEQYF. The DNA for the CDR3 is TGTGCCAGCAGTAGGGTATTTTTATATCAAATCCCGTTCCGGGACAACTCCTACGAGCAGTACTTC.

The J gene is TRBJ2-1, the V gene TRBV7-8; 9 bases line up with TRBD2. CDR1 is SGHVS, CDR2 FQNEAQ, per germline. Trimming at V came to 4 bases and at J to 4 bases, leaving 8 bases not matched to a gene. The CDR3 consists of 16 residues. The CDR3 reads CASSSRSGLAYNEQFF. The DNA for the CDR3 is TGTGCCAGCAGCTCAAGGTCGGGACTAGCTTACAATGAGCAGTTCTTC.

Concerning this clonotype: One end of the junction is discordant with germline, which a read error may explain. DNA for the CDR3: TGTGCCGGCAGCCGAGAGGGTGAGCAGTTCTTC. This translates into CAGSREGEQFF. The chain links TRBV6-5 to TRBJ2-1; the D gene is possibly TRBD2 (5 bases). The germline CDR1 and CDR2 sequences are MNHEY and SVGAGI. The CDR3 extends over 11 amino acids.

This clonotype was detected only once. The V call is TRBV27, the J call TRBJ1-5, with 9 nucleotides matching TRBD1. The V segment lost 7 bases and the J segment 6 bases; nucleotides outside the gene matches: 10. This CDR3 region has 15 residues. From germline, CDR1 is MNHEY and CDR2 SMNVEV (reference sequence). DNA for the CDR3: TGTGCCAGCAAATCACTCACAGGGGGCGGTCAGCCCCAGCATTTT. Its translation is CASKSLTGGGQPQHF.

This clonotype was counted only a few times. The rearrangement links TRBV20-1 to TRBJ2-1; D is ambiguous. Germline V gene data show CDR1 as DFQATT and CDR2 as SNEGSKA (reference sequence). V was cut by 2 bases and J by 7 bases, with 15 bases left in between. The CDR3 covers 14 residues. The CDR3 loop reads CSARRVGLRNEQFF. Written as DNA, the CDR3 is TGCAGTGCTAGACGAGTAGGGTTAAGGAATGAGCAGTTCTTC.

CDR3 coding DNA: TGCGCCAGCAGCTTGGCCACAGGGGGCAACCAAGATACGCAGTATTTT. This sequence encodes CASSLATGGNQDTQYF. The chain is built from TRBV5-1 and TRBJ2-3; 9 nucleotides agree with TRBD1. V shed 0 bases and J 5 bases; nucleotides not matched to a gene: 7. Looked up from germline, CDR1 is SGHRS and CDR2 is YFSETQ. CDR3 length: 16 residues.

This chain joins TRBV7-8 and TRBJ2-3; D is possibly TRBD2 (5 bases). The CDR3 has 16 amino acids. Deletions cut 0 bases from V and 0 bases from J, with 10 bases between. Germline V gene lookup returns CDR1 SGHVS and CDR2 FQNEAQ. As DNA, the CDR3 is TGTGCCAGCAGCTTAGCCAAGCGGACTAGCACAGATACGCAGTATTTT. It is translated as CASSLAKRTSTDTQYF.

A few counts support this clonotype. The chain recombines TRBV29-1 with TRBJ2-7; the D is unclear. V lost 7 bases, J lost 0 bases, and 10 bases lay in between. CDR3 size: 12 residues. CDR1 is SQVTM and CDR2 is ANQGSEA in the germline V gene. Here the CDR3 DNA reads TGCAGCGCCAGAAGCAGCTCCTACGAGCAGTACTTC. Its translation is CSARSSSYEQYF.

The chain joins TRBV6-5 to TRBJ2-7; D possibly corresponds to TRBD1 (6 bases). The CDR3 contains 16 residues. V dropped 2 bases and J dropped 1 base, with 15 bases sitting between them. Germline V gives CDR1 MNHEY, CDR2 SVGAGI. The CDR3 here is CASSYRKGVPSYEQYF. The CDR3 region has the DNA TGTGCCAGCAGTTACCGAAAGGGGGTACCTTCCTACGAGCAGTACTTC.

In the case of this clonotype: One end of the junction does not line up with germline, which may come from a read error. The rearrangement joins TRBV2 to TRBJ2-3; 9 positions match TRBD1. The germline gives CDR1 SNHLY, CDR2 FYNNEI. The CDR3 runs to 16 residues. This CDR3 is CASCEPDRGGTDTQYF. CDR3 bases: TGTGCCAGCTGTGAACCGGACAGGGGAGGCACAGATACGCAGTATTTT.

There are many counts of this clonotype. The rearrangement links TRBV6-5 to TRBJ1-6, with no clear D. The CDR3 length is 14 residues. Trimming pared 0 bases from V and 7 bases from J, leaving 7 bases between. Germline V lookup: CDR1 MNHEY, CDR2 SVGAGI. The CDR3 here is CASSYSGRNSPLHF. As DNA, the CDR3 is TGTGCCAGCAGTTACTCGGGCAGAAATTCACCCCTCCACTTT.

This clonotype was seen more than once but under ten times. The chain links TRBV20-1 to TRBJ2-7, with D possibly called TRBD1 or TRBD2 (6 bases each). The CDR3 consists of 14 residues. Germline V lookup: CDR1 DFQATT, CDR2 SNEGSKA (reference sequence). V was pared by 2 bases and J by 5 bases, with 16 bases between. In DNA form, the CDR3 reads TGCAGTGCTAGACCGGGGGCGAGGAGGGACGAGCAGTACTTC. Its protein is CSARPGARRDEQYF.

The chain carries TRBV5-6 and TRBJ2-7; D tentatively fits TRBD1 or TRBD2 (6 bases each). Trimming took off 1 base at V and 5 bases at J, with 10 bases between the two ends. The CDR3 covers 13 residues. From germline, CDR1 is SGHDT and CDR2 YYEEEE. This CDR3 is CASSLLGGHEQYF. CDR3 DNA sequence: TGTGCCAGCAGCTTGCTAGGGGGGCACGAGCAGTACTTC.

This clonotype was seen only a few times. The chain joins TRBV5-6 to TRBJ2-5; 11 bases map to TRBD2. With V trimmed by 7 bases and J by 4 bases, 18 bases remained unmatched. From germline, CDR1 is SGHDT and CDR2 YYEEEE. This CDR3 has 18 amino acids. The CDR3 nucleotides are TGTGCCAGCCACGGATGGCTAGCGGGAGGTATAGTAGGAGAGACCCAGTACTTC. Translation: CASHGWLAGGIVGETQYF.

As concerns this clonotype: A clone one base away is much larger, so this may be a read error. The chain recombines TRBV29-1 with TRBJ2-3; either TRBD1 or TRBD2 may supply D (6 bases each). The V gene's germline CDR1 is SQVTM and CDR2 ANQGSEA. V gave up 6 bases and J gave up 4 bases, with 14 bases separating them. The CDR3 sequence is 13 residues long. This chain's CDR3 is CSVGGIAPDTQYF. CDR3 DNA: TGCAGCGTGGGGGGCATTGCCCCAGATACGCAGTATTTT.

In its sample, this clonotype was seen many times. This chain joins TRBV7-2 and TRBJ2-5, with 8 bases aligning to TRBD2. CDR1 is SGHTA and CDR2 is FQGNSA in the germline V gene. This CDR3 is 13 amino acids long. V shed 10 bases and J 7 bases; nucleotides not matched to a gene: 11. The CDR3 here is CAISLAGSGTQYF. In DNA form, the CDR3 reads TGTGCCATCTCTCTAGCGGGTTCGGGGACCCAGTACTTC. The variable domain in full, with the rest retrieved from reference TRBV7-2 and TRBJ2-5, is GAGVSQSPSNKVTEKGKDVELRCDPISGHTALYWYRQSLGQGLEFLIYFQGNSAPDKSGLPSDRFSAERTGGSVSTLTIQRTQQEDSAVYLCAISLAGSGTQYFGPGTRLLVL.

CDR3 sequence: CASSASVSDTQYF. The CDR3 region has the DNA TGTGCCAGCAGTGCTAGCGTTTCAGATACGCAGTATTTT. This rearrangement joins TRBV6-1 to TRBJ2-3; possibly TRBD2 for D (6 bases). Trimming removed 4 bases at V and 4 bases at J, with 9 bases between. Germline V gene sequence: CDR1 MNHNS, CDR2 SASEGT. The CDR3 covers 13 residues.

V gene TRBV7-8 combines with J gene TRBJ1-2, with D perhaps TRBD1 (5 bases). The CDR3 runs to 16 residues. Trimming removed 0 bases at V and 8 bases at J, with 19 bases between. In germline, CDR1 is SGHVS, CDR2 FQNEAQ. This CDR3 is CASSLAGGGRRGGYTF. The CDR3 nucleotides read TGTGCCAGCAGCTTAGCGGGGGGAGGACGGAGAGGAGGCTACACCTTC.

Regarding this clonotype: A read error may produce the germline difference seen at one junction end. The chain recombines TRBV12-3 or TRBV12-4 with TRBJ1-2; perhaps TRBD1 as D (5 bases). This CDR3 contains 14 residues. The CDR3 loop reads CANSLAAGNYGYTF. DNA for the CDR3: TGTGCCAACAGTTTGGCGGCAGGGAACTATGGCTACACCTTC.

The chain carries TRBV20-1 and TRBJ2-3; a weak D match, TRBD2 (5 bases). V lost 3 bases and J 7 bases, leaving 14 bases between the germline ends. The CDR3 runs to 13 residues. CDR1 and CDR2 from the germline V gene are DFQATT and SNEGSKA (reference sequence). Here the CDR3 DNA reads TGCAGTGCTAGGAGGGAGATGATAAATACGCAGTATTTT. Its protein is CSARREMINTQYF.

This sequence joins TRBV18 and TRBJ1-1, with D unresolved. The CDR3 totals 16 residues. Germline V CDR1 and CDR2: KGHSH, LQKENI. V lost 2 bases and J lost 0, with 13 bases in between. The CDR3 bases are TGTGCCAGCTCACCAGCGCACAGTTTAATGAACACTGAAGCTTTCTTT. Residues: CASSPAHSLMNTEAFF. Supplemented by reference TRBV18 and TRBJ1-1, the full variable domain reads NAGVMQNPRHLVRRRGQEARLRCSPMKGHSHVYWYRQLPEEGLKFMVYLQKENIIDESGMPKERFSAEFPKEGPSILRIQQVVRGDSAAYFCASSPAHSLMNTEAFFGQGTRLTVV.

The gene calls are TRBV9 and TRBJ2-1; weak D call: TRBD2 (5 bases). CDR1 and CDR2 from the germline V gene are SGDLS and YYNGEE. The V end lost 0 bases, the J end lost 14 bases, and 15 bases lay between the germline ends. The CDR3 contains 13 residues. The CDR3 sequence is CASSVGELFDKFF. As DNA, the CDR3 is TGTGCCAGCAGCGTAGGGGAGTTGTTTGATAAGTTCTTC.

The sample holds a few counts of this clonotype. The J gene is TRBJ2-7, the V gene TRBV7-3; D not certain. CDR3 length: 13 amino acids. The germline V gene encodes CDR1 SGHTA and CDR2 FQGTGA. V was pared by 3 bases and J by 4 bases, with 10 bases between. CDR3 sequence (DNA): TGTGCCAGCAGCTTCGACGTGTTATACGAGCAGTACTTC. Encoded protein: CASSFDVLYEQYF.

V and J are TRBV12-3 or TRBV12-4 and TRBJ2-7; 8 bases fit TRBD1. Germline trimming cut 3 bases from V and 3 bases from J; bases unmatched to any gene: 7. This CDR3 comprises 15 residues. The CDR3 region has the DNA TGTGCCAGCAGTTTTAGGCAGGGGGCAAGCTACGAGCAGTACTTC. Translated: CASSFRQGASYEQYF.

The rearrangement uses TRBV6-6 and TRBJ2-7; D is unclear. Gene TRBJ2-5 matches the end of the DNA better, so the J call may be wrong. Germline V CDR1 and CDR2: MNHNY, SVGAGI (reference sequence). The CDR3 contains 13 residues. The CDR3 spells CASSPPESETQYF. The CDR3 DNA is TGTGCCAGCAGCCCACCGGAGTCGGAGACCCAGTACTTC.